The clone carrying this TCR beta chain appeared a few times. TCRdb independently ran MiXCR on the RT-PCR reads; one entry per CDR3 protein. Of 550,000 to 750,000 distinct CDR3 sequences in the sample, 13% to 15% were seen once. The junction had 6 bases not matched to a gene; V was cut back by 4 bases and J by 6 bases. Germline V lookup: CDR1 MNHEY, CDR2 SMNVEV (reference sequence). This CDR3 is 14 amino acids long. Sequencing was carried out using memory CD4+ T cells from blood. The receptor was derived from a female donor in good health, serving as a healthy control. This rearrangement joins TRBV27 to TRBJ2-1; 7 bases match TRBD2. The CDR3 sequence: CASSWDYRANEQFF. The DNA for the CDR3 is TGTGCCAGCAGTTGGGACTATAGGGCCAATGAGCAGTTCTTC.